A selection of T cell receptor beta chains follows, all from one sample in a study of a mutant IDH1 vaccine in newly diagnosed glioma. The data were produced by immunoSEQ multiplex PCR, yet TCRdb's version contains in-frame clones alone and is incomplete. The sample has around 40,000 clones; around 87% are singletons. Which antigens these TCRs recognize remains unknown. The sequencing here drew on PBMCs, taken from a glioma patient whose treatment included an IDH1 peptide vaccine. The origin of the receptors is a man aged 40-49 years with glioma. CDR3s include the opening cysteine and the closing phenylalanine or tryptophan. D genes are given only for firm matches. A row's size may be missing; if present it is once, few, many or a size class.

cdr3_nt: TGTGCCAGCAGCTCGCCGGGACTAGCGAAGACCCAGTACTTC; cdr3_aa: CASSSPGLAKTQYF; d_call: TRBD2; j_call: TRBJ2-5; clone_size: .; v_call: TRBV7-9
cdr3_nt: TGTGCCACCAGCAGAGATGCGGCAGCCACTGAGCCCCAGCATTTT; cdr3_aa: CATSRDAAATEPQHF; d_call: .; j_call: TRBJ1-5; clone_size: .; v_call: TRBV15
cdr3_nt: TGTGCCAGCAGTTTAACCAATCAGCCCCAGCATTTT; cdr3_aa: CASSLTNQPQHF; d_call: .; j_call: TRBJ1-5; clone_size: .; v_call: TRBV28
cdr3_nt: TGTGCCAGCAGCCAGGCGGGGCTTCGGGGTACCTACAATGAGCAGTTCTTC; cdr3_aa: CASSQAGLRGTYNEQFF; d_call: .; j_call: TRBJ2-1; clone_size: .; v_call: TRBV5-4
cdr3_nt: TGTGCCAGCAGCTTCGGGACAGGAGGGTTGATCCAGTACTTC; cdr3_aa: CASSFGTGGLIQYF; d_call: TRBD1; j_call: TRBJ2-5; clone_size: .; v_call: TRBV7-2
cdr3_nt: TGTGCCAGCAGCCCACCGTATAGGCGCGTTGGAGGCGAGCAGTACTTC; cdr3_aa: CASSPPYRRVGGEQYF; d_call: .; j_call: TRBJ2-7; clone_size: .; v_call: TRBV11-2
cdr3_nt: TGTGCCAGCAGCTTAAGGAGTTCCGGAGGGGAGCTGTTTTTT; cdr3_aa: CASSLRSSGGELFF; d_call: .; j_call: TRBJ2-2; clone_size: .; v_call: TRBV11-2
cdr3_nt: TGTGCCAGTAGTGTCCGGGACCCTGGGGCCAACGTCCTGACTTTC; cdr3_aa: CASSVRDPGANVLTF; d_call: .; j_call: TRBJ2-6; clone_size: .; v_call: TRBV19
cdr3_nt: TGTGCCAGCAGACCCGGAGGGGGGGCGCGGGATGGCTACACCTTC; cdr3_aa: CASRPGGGARDGYTF; d_call: .; j_call: TRBJ1-2; clone_size: .; v_call: TRBV11-2
cdr3_nt: TGCGCCAGCAACCCCTTCAAGAGGGCAGGACTGGGCACTGAAGCTTTCTTT; cdr3_aa: CASNPFKRAGLGTEAFF; d_call: .; j_call: TRBJ1-1; clone_size: .; v_call: TRBV5-1
cdr3_nt: TGTGCCAGCTCATCCGGGGACTTAGCGGGTTTGGATACGAAGTATTTT; cdr3_aa: CASSSGDLAGLDTKYF; d_call: TRBD2; j_call: TRBJ2-3; clone_size: .; v_call: TRBV18
cdr3_nt: TGCGCCAGCAGCTTGGTTACAGGAGGCAGCGAGACCCAGTACTTC; cdr3_aa: CASSLVTGGSETQYF; d_call: .; j_call: TRBJ2-5; clone_size: .; v_call: TRBV5-1
cdr3_nt: TGTGCCAGTAGTATAGCGGACACCTACCCGGGAAGCACAGATACGCAGTATTTT; cdr3_aa: CASSIADTYPGSTDTQYF; d_call: .; j_call: TRBJ2-3; clone_size: .; v_call: TRBV19
cdr3_nt: TGTGCCAGCAGTCAATTAGGGTCGCAAGAGACCCAGTACTTC; cdr3_aa: CASSQLGSQETQYF; d_call: .; j_call: TRBJ2-5; clone_size: medium-sized; v_call: TRBV7-2
cdr3_nt: TGTGCCAGCGATTGGACTAGCGGTTACAATGAGCAGTTCTTC; cdr3_aa: CASDWTSGYNEQFF; d_call: TRBD2; j_call: TRBJ2-1; clone_size: few; v_call: TRBV27
cdr3_nt: TGTGCCAGCAGTGAGCCAGGGACAGGCGAGCAGTACTTC; cdr3_aa: CASSEPGTGEQYF; d_call: TRBD1; j_call: TRBJ2-7; clone_size: .; v_call: TRBV6-1
cdr3_nt: TGTGCCAGCAGGGGACAGGGGGCTGCCACCGGGGAGCTGTTTTTT; cdr3_aa: CASRGQGAATGELFF; d_call: TRBD1; j_call: TRBJ2-2; clone_size: once; v_call: TRBV28
cdr3_nt: TGTGCCAGCAGCTTGGTAGGGGGTGCGGGCACTGAAGCTTTCTTT; cdr3_aa: CASSLVGGAGTEAFF; d_call: .; j_call: TRBJ1-1; clone_size: .; v_call: TRBV5-6
cdr3_nt: TGCGCCAGCAGTCCGGCCGAGACTAGCGGATACGAGCAGTACTTC; cdr3_aa: CASSPAETSGYEQYF; d_call: TRBD2; j_call: TRBJ2-7; clone_size: .; v_call: TRBV10-2
cdr3_nt: TGTGCCAGCAGTGACTCGACTAGCGGGGGGGCAGAGACCCAGTACTTC; cdr3_aa: CASSDSTSGGAETQYF; d_call: TRBD2; j_call: TRBJ2-5; clone_size: .; v_call: TRBV6-4
cdr3_nt: TGTGCCATCGGGGACAGACAGTCTTTTAACTATGGCTACACCTTC; cdr3_aa: CAIGDRQSFNYGYTF; d_call: TRBD1; j_call: TRBJ1-2; clone_size: .; v_call: TRBV10-3
cdr3_nt: TGTGCCAGCAGCTTATCAGGGGGCATCGCCAAAAACATTCAGTACTTC; cdr3_aa: CASSLSGGIAKNIQYF; d_call: TRBD1; j_call: TRBJ2-4; clone_size: .; v_call: TRBV7-9
cdr3_nt: TGTGCCAGCAGTGCTGACGGCTATAATTCACCCCTCCACTTT; cdr3_aa: CASSADGYNSPLHF; d_call: .; j_call: TRBJ1-6; clone_size: .; v_call: TRBV2
cdr3_nt: TGTGCCAGCAACCTCCGTGAGTATCCGACTGAAGCTTTCTTT; cdr3_aa: CASNLREYPTEAFF; d_call: .; j_call: TRBJ1-1; clone_size: .; v_call: TRBV6-1
cdr3_nt: TGCGCCAGCAGCCGGGAAGGGTCCAATCAGCCCCAGCATTTT; cdr3_aa: CASSREGSNQPQHF; d_call: .; j_call: TRBJ1-5; clone_size: .; v_call: TRBV4-1
cdr3_nt: TGCGCCAGCAGCCAAGATCTAGTAGCGGGAGTGTACGAGCAGTACTTC; cdr3_aa: CASSQDLVAGVYEQYF; d_call: TRBD2; j_call: TRBJ2-7; clone_size: .; v_call: TRBV4-3
cdr3_nt: TGTGCCAGCAGCGCGACAGGGGTCCTCCAAGCTTTCTTT; cdr3_aa: CASSATGVLQAFF; d_call: TRBD1; j_call: TRBJ1-1; clone_size: .; v_call: TRBV6-1
cdr3_nt: TGTGCCAGCAGTCATCAGGGGAATCAGCCCCAGCATTTT; cdr3_aa: CASSHQGNQPQHF; d_call: .; j_call: TRBJ1-5; clone_size: .; v_call: TRBV28
cdr3_nt: TGCGCCAGCAGCCAGGGGGACGGACCTGGGGCCAACGTCCTGACTTTC; cdr3_aa: CASSQGDGPGANVLTF; d_call: .; j_call: TRBJ2-6; clone_size: once; v_call: TRBV4-1
cdr3_nt: TGTGCCAGCAGTCGGAGGGAGGGCCTCTATGGCTACACCTTC; cdr3_aa: CASSRREGLYGYTF; d_call: .; j_call: TRBJ1-2; clone_size: .; v_call: TRBV5-4
cdr3_nt: TGTGCCAGCAGCTTAGGCACAGGGGCGGCTTTCTTT; cdr3_aa: CASSLGTGAAFF; d_call: TRBD1; j_call: TRBJ1-1; clone_size: .; v_call: TRBV11-3
cdr3_nt: TGCAGTGCTCACGGGAACACTGAAGCTTTCTTT; cdr3_aa: CSAHGNTEAFF; d_call: .; j_call: TRBJ1-1; clone_size: .; v_call: TRBV20-1
cdr3_nt: TGTGCCAGCAGCCACCGAAAGACGGCGTACGAGCAGTACTTC; cdr3_aa: CASSHRKTAYEQYF; d_call: .; j_call: TRBJ2-7; clone_size: .; v_call: TRBV7-2
cdr3_nt: TGTGCCAGCAGCCCGAGGGGACAGCGCACAGATACGCAGTATTTT; cdr3_aa: CASSPRGQRTDTQYF; d_call: TRBD1; j_call: TRBJ2-3; clone_size: .; v_call: TRBV14
cdr3_nt: TGTGCCAGCAGCAAGAGGACAGGGGCGGGAGATGAGCAGTTCTTC; cdr3_aa: CASSKRTGAGDEQFF; d_call: TRBD1; j_call: TRBJ2-1; clone_size: .; v_call: TRBV5-5
cdr3_nt: TGTGCCAGCAGCGTAGGGGGACCCACCTACAATGAGCAGTTCTTC; cdr3_aa: CASSVGGPTYNEQFF; d_call: .; j_call: TRBJ2-1; clone_size: .; v_call: TRBV9
cdr3_nt: TGTGCCAGCAGACTCCAGGGGGGAGAAAAACTGTTTTTT; cdr3_aa: CASRLQGGEKLFF; d_call: TRBD1; j_call: TRBJ1-4; clone_size: .; v_call: TRBV27
cdr3_nt: TGTGCCAGCAGCTTGGCAGGGTTAAATCAGCCCCAGCATTTT; cdr3_aa: CASSLAGLNQPQHF; d_call: .; j_call: TRBJ1-5; clone_size: .; v_call: TRBV7-8
cdr3_nt: TGTGCCAGCAAATCCGTTAGCAATCAGCCCCAGCATTTT; cdr3_aa: CASKSVSNQPQHF; d_call: .; j_call: TRBJ1-5; clone_size: .; v_call: TRBV28
cdr3_nt: TGTGCCAGCAGCCAAGATGGGACAAGTGAGAACACCATATATTTT; cdr3_aa: CASSQDGTSENTIYF; d_call: .; j_call: TRBJ1-3; clone_size: .; v_call: TRBV4-2
cdr3_nt: TGCAGCGTTGTGACCGGCAGAGCCTATGGCTACACCTTC; cdr3_aa: CSVVTGRAYGYTF; d_call: .; j_call: TRBJ1-2; clone_size: .; v_call: TRBV29-1
cdr3_nt: TGTGCCAGCAGCTTACCTAGGTTAGATACGCAGTATTTT; cdr3_aa: CASSLPRLDTQYF; d_call: .; j_call: TRBJ2-3; clone_size: .; v_call: TRBV7-2
cdr3_nt: TGTGCCAGCAGTTTGACCGCCTCGAACACTGAAGCTTTCTTT; cdr3_aa: CASSLTASNTEAFF; d_call: .; j_call: TRBJ1-1; clone_size: .; v_call: TRBV6-5
cdr3_nt: TGTGCCAGCAGTCTACAGGGAACGTCCTACGAGCAGTACTTC; cdr3_aa: CASSLQGTSYEQYF; d_call: .; j_call: TRBJ2-7; clone_size: .; v_call: TRBV27
cdr3_nt: TGTGCCAGCAGCCCGCGACCGACAGGGGGGGTAGAGACCCAGTACTTC; cdr3_aa: CASSPRPTGGVETQYF; d_call: TRBD1; j_call: TRBJ2-5; clone_size: .; v_call: TRBV7-8
cdr3_nt: TGTGCCAGCAGCGTCAGACCGGGACTAGCGGGAGAAGAGACCCAGTACTTC; cdr3_aa: CASSVRPGLAGEETQYF; d_call: TRBD2; j_call: TRBJ2-5; clone_size: .; v_call: TRBV9
cdr3_nt: TGTGCCAGCGCCGCCGTACTCGCTGGGGCCAACGTCCTGACTTTC; cdr3_aa: CASAAVLAGANVLTF; d_call: .; j_call: TRBJ2-6; clone_size: .; v_call: TRBV6-5